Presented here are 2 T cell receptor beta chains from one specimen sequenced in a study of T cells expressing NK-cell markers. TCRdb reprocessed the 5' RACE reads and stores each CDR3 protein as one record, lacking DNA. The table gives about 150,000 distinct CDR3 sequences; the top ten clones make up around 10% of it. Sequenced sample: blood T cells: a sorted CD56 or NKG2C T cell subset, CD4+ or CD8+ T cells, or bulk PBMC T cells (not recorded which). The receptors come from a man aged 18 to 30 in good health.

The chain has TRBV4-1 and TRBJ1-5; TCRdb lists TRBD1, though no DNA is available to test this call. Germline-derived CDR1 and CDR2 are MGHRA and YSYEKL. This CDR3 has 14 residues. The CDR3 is CASSPGTVNQPQHF.

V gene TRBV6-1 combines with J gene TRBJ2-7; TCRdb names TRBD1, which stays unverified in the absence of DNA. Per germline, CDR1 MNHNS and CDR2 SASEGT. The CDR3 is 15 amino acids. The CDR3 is CASSEWQGNTYEQYF.